This section outlines one TCR beta chain sequence together with its context. Its specificity is not known. This sample is drawn from a study of T cell responses to AZD1222 COVID-19 vaccine. Study findings and constraints: The span of vaccine-associated CD4 TCRs extended across spike, with dominance at 160-218 and 743-854. Targets within unmutated variant regions were reportedly found for nearly half of spike-specific TCRs. Baseline antibody screening turned up just five to seven seropositive AZD1222 recipients.

Repertoires were generated with immunoSEQ multiplex PCR, while TCRdb's copy carries only in-frame clones and drops some. The sample holds roughly 160,000 clones, roughly 92% seen once. V was clipped by 2 bases and J by 2 bases, with 13 bases between them. Germline V gene lookup returns CDR1 SGHVS and CDR2 FNYEAQ. The CDR3 loop spans 16 amino acids. The receptor was isolated from an adult in good health. V usage is TRBV7-6 and J usage is TRBJ1-5, with D tentatively TRBD1 (5 bases). The specimen comprised peripheral blood, sampled on day 0 of AZD1222 vaccination. The CDR3 nucleotides read TGTGCCAGCAGCTTACAGGGTCGTACGGGCAATCAGCCCCAGCATTTT. Its translation is CASSLQGRTGNQPQHF.